The sequence of this T cell receptor (beta chain) was determined in a study of technical replicates of blood from several donors. In its sample, this clone was seen a few times. TCRdb keeps only in-frame clones here, not all; method: immunoSEQ multiplex PCR. This table has tens of thousands of clones, around nine tenths appearing once. Trimming took 6 bases from V and 7 from J; bases not matched to a gene: 11. Germline values: CDR1 MNHEY, CDR2 SMNVEV (reference sequence). The CDR3 runs to 15 residues. The J gene is TRBJ2-1, the V gene TRBV27, with 8 bases that match TRBD2. The sequenced material came from T cells isolated from PBMCs. This TCR was recovered from a human donor in good health. The CDR3 nucleotides read TGTGCCAGCAGGGGGACTAGACATACTGGGAATGAGCAGTTCTTC. The encoded protein is CASRGTRHTGNEQFF.